This TCR beta chain is drawn from a study of Ad26.COV2.S vaccination and SARS-CoV-2 variants. About the study: By the intramuscular route, Ad26.COV2.S was given once, or twice 56 days apart.

Trimming cost V 5 bases and J 4 bases, with 18 bases left between them. The CDR3 is 15 amino acids. Germline CDR1 and CDR2: KGHSH and LQKENI. Repertoires were generated with immunoSEQ multiplex PCR, while TCRdb's copy carries only in-frame clones and drops some. The sample lists roughly 700,000 clones, 89% occurring once. Described treatment: about 20 received Ad26.COV2.S at low or high dose, single or two shots; 5 received placebo; per-sample allocation not given. Sampling was performed 63 days after the first vaccine or placebo injection. This clone was detected only a few times. The antigen is undetermined. Study-wide findings and caveats: Non-spike TCR breadth was similar in vaccine and placebo recipients.

The clonotype was recovered from a person aged 18-60 years who received the Ad26.COV2.S COVID-19 vaccine or a placebo. The specimen was peripheral blood, collected in a trial of Ad26.COV2.S vaccine versus placebo. J is TRBJ2-7 and V is TRBV18; D is ambiguous. The CDR3 sequence is CASSDLLGSGYEQYF. The CDR3 DNA reads TGTGCCAGCTCAGACTTATTAGGGTCGGGTTACGAGCAGTACTTC.